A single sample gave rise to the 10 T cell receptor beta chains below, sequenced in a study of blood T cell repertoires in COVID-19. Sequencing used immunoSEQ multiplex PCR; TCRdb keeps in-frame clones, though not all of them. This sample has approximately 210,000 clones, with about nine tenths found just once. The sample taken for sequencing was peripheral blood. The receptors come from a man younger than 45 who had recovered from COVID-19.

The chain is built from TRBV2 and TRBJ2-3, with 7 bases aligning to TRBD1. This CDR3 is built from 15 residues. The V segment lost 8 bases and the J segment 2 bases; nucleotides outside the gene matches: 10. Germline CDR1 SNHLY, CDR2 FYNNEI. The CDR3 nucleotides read TGTGCCAGCGAGGGGGCGGCAGGCAACACAGATACGCAGTATTTT. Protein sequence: CASEGAAGNTDTQYF.

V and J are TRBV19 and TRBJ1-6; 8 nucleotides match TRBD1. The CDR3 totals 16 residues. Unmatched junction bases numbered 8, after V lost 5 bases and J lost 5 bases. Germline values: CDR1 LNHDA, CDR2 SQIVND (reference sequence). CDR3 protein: CASSRRDRFHNSPLHF. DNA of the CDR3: TGTGCCAGTAGTCGCCGGGACAGGTTCCATAATTCACCCCTCCACTTT.

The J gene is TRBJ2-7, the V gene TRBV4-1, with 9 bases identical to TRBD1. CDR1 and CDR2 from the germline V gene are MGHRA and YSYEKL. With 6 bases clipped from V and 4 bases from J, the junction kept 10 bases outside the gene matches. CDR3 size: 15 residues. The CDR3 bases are TGCGCCAGCAGTCTCCGACAGGGGGTTAGTTACGAGCAGTACTTC. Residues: CASSLRQGVSYEQYF.

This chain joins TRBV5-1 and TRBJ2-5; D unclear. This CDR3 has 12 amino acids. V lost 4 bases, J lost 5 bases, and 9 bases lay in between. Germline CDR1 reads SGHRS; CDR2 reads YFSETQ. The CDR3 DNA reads TGCGCCAGCAGCCTCCCCGAGGAGACCCAGTACTTC. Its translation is CASSLPEETQYF.

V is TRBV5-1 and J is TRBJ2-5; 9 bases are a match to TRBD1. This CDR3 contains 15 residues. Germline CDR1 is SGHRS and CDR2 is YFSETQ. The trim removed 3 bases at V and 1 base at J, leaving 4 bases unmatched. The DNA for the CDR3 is TGCGCCAGCAGCTGGGGACAGGGACCCCAAGAGACCCAGTACTTC. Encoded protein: CASSWGQGPQETQYF.

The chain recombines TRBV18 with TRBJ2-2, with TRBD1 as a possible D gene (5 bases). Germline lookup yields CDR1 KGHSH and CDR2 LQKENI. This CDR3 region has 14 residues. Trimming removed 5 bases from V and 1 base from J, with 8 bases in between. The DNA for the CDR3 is TGTGCCAGCTCAGTGGACAAGAACACCGGGGAGCTGTTTTTT. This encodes CASSVDKNTGELFF.

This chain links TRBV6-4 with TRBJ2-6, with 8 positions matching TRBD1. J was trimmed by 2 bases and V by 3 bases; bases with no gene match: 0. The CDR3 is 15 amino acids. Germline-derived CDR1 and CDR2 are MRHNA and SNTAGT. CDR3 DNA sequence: TGTGCCAGCAGTGAGGGACAGGCTGGGGCCAACGTCCTGACTTTC. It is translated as CASSEGQAGANVLTF.

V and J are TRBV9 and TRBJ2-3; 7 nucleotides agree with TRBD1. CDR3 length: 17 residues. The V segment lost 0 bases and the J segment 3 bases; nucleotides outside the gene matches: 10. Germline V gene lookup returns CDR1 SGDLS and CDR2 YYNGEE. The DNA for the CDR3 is TGTGCCAGCAGCGTAGTTGACAGGGCTTGGCTTACAGATACGCAGTATTTT. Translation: CASSVVDRAWLTDTQYF. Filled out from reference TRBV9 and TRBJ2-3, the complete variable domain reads DSGVTQTPKHLITATGQRVTLRCSPRSGDLSVYWYQQSLDQGLQFLIQYYNGEERAKGNILERFSAQQFPDLHSELNLSSLELGDSALYFCASSVVDRAWLTDTQYFGPGTRLTVL.

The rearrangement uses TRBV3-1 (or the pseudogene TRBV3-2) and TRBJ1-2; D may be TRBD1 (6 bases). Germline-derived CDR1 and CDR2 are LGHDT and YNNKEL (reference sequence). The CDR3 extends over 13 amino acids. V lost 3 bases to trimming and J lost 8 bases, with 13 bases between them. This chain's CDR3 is CASSHQQGQGYTF. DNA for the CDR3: TGTGCCAGCAGCCACCAACAGGGTCAGGGCTACACCTTC.

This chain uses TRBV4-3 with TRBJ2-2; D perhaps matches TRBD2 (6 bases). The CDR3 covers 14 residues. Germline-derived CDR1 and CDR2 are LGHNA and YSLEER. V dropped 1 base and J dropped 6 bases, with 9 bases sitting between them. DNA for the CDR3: TGCGCCAGCAGCCAAGTGCGGGGCCCCGGGGAGCTGTTTTTT. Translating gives CASSQVRGPGELFF.